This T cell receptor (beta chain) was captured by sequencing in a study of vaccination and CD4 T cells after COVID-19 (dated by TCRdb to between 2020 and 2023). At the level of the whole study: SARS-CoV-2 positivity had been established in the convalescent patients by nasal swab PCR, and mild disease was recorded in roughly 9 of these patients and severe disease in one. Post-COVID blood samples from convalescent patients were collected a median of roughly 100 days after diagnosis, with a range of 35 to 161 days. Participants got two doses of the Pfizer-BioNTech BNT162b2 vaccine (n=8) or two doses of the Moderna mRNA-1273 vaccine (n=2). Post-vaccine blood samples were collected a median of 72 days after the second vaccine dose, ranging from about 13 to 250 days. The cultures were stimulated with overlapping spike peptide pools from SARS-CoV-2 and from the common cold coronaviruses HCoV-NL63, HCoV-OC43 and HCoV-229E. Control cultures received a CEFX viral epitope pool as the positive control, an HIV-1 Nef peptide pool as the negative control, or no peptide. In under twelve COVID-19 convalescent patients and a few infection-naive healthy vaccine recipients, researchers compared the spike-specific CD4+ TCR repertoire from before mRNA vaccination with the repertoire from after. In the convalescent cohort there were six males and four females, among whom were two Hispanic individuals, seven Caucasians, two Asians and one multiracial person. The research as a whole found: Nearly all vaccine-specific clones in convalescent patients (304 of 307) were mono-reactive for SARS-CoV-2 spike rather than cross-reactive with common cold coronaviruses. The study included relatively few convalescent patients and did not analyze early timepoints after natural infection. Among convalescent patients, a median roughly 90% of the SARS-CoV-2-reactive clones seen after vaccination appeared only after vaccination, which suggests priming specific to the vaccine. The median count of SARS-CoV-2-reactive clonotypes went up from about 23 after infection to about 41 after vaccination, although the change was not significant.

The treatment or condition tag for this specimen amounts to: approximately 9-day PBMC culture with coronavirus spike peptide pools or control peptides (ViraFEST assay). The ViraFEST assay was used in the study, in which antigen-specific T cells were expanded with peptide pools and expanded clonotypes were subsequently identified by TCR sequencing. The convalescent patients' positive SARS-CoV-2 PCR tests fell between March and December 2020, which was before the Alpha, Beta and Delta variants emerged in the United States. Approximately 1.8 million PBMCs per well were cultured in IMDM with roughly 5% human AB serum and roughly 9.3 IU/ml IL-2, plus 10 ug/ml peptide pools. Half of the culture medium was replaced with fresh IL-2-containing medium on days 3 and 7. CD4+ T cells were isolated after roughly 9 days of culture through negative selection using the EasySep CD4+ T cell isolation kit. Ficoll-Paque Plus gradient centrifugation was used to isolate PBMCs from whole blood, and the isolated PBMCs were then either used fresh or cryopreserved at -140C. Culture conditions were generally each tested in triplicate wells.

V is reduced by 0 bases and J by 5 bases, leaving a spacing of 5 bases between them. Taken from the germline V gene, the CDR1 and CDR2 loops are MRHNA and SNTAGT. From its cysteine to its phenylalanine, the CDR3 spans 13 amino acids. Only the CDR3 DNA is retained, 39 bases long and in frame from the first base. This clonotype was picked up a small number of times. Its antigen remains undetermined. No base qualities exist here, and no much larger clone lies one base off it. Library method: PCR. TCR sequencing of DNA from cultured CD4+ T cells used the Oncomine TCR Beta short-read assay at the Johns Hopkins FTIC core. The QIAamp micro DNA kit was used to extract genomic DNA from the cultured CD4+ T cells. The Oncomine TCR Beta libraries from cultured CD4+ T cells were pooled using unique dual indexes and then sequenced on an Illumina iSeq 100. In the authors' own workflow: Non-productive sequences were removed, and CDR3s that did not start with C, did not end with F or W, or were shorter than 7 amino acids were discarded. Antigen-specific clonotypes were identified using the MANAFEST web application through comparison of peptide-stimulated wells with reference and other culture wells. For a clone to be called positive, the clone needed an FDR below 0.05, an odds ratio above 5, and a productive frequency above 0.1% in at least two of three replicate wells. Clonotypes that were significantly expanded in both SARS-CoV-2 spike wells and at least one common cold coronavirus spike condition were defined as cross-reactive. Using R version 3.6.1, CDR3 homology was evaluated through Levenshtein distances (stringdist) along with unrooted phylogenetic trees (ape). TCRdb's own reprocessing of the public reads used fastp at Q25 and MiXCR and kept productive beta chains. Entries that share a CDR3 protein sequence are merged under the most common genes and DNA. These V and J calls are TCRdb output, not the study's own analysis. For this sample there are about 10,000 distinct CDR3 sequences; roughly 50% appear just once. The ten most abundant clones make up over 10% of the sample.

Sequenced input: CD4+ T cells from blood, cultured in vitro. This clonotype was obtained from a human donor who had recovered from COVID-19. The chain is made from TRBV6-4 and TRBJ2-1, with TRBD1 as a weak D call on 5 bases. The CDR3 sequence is CASSDSDNNEQFF. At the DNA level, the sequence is TGTGCCAGCAGTGACTCGGACAACAATGAGCAGTTCTTC.